This T cell receptor (beta chain) was identified during a study of blood T cell repertoires in COVID-19 (TCRdb year 2020). General notes on the study: Samples covering the acute and convalescent phases of COVID-19 were provided by collaborators in the United States, Italy and Spain. Samples came from the ongoing ImmuneRACE study (first 160 participants) plus 1,254 subjects from 6 global collaborators. The repertoires were released in a freely available public database intended as a resource for research on the immune response to SARS-CoV-2. The sample metadata nearly always contained a de-identified subject ID, COVID-19 status, age in years and sex. HLA class I and class II types, where available, came from metadata supplied by the sample provider rather than from assay-based typing. The material from the prospective study consisted of cDNA or gDNA derived from T cells, B-cell-depleted T cells, or PBMCs. Deeply sampled blood TCRbeta repertoires from subjects exposed to, actively infected with, or recovered from COVID-19 were included in the dataset.

TCRbeta CDR3 regions were amplified from genomic DNA by means of the immunoSEQ Assay, a bias-controlled multiplex PCR. The authors' pipeline ran thus. The number of nucleated cells in each sample was estimated from the amplification of reference gene primers within the assay. Sequence reads were collapsed and filtered to measure the absolute abundance of every unique TCRbeta CDR3 rearrangement. For each sample, productive Simpson clonality was calculated as the square root of Simpson's diversity index over productive rearrangements. Imported from immuneACCESS, the table was reduced by TCRdb to in-frame sequences with V and J called. These copies leave out some clones; in studies compared against another copy, an unresolved V gene accounts for under half, and the cause of the remainder is not known. V and J calls and clone size are those listed in that table; D and trimming were worked out from the DNA. The sample table holds around 330,000 clones, of which roughly nine tenths were seen once. Around 2.5% of the sample comes from the top ten.

The CDR3 runs 15 residues from the cysteine to the phenylalanine. CDR3 DNA only is kept here, 45 bases in frame from base 1. The V end gives up 10 bases and the J end 3 bases, leaving 13 bases in the junction not matched to a gene. CDR1 and CDR2, looked up from the germline V gene (reference sequence), are MNHEY and SMNVEV. To note about this clone: Its target antigen remains unknown. Base qualities are not at hand, and no much larger clone is one base apart.

Enrolling through a virtual design, the prospective study's participants ranged in age from about 18 to 89 years and lived across about two dozen United States geographic areas. To assign participants to cohorts, the prospective study relied on clinical history that participants themselves reported in a screening survey and a study questionnaire. ImmuneRACE Cohort 3 recovered participants were defined by two consecutive negative NP/OP PCR tests, healthcare professional clearance, or symptom resolution. In the prospective study, whole blood, serum and a nasopharyngeal or oropharyngeal swab were collected from each participant by mobile phlebotomists. Over a roughly 2-month period, participants in the prospective study had the option of providing additional blood draws and questionnaires. Prospective study blood samples were shipped either frozen or at room temperature before DNA extraction. What the authors observed across the whole study: The quantity of clinical and demographic metadata differed by source and by participant and was supplied without curation.

The chain joins TRBV27 to TRBJ2-7; TRBD2 agrees with 9 junctional bases. This clonotype was obtained from a man aged 55 to 70 who had recovered from COVID-19. What was sequenced was PBMCs or T cells enriched from blood (not recorded which). The CDR3 region has the sequence CAIRRGASGNYEQYF. The DNA sequence is TGTGCCATCCGGCGGGGGGCTAGCGGGAACTACGAGCAGTACTTC.